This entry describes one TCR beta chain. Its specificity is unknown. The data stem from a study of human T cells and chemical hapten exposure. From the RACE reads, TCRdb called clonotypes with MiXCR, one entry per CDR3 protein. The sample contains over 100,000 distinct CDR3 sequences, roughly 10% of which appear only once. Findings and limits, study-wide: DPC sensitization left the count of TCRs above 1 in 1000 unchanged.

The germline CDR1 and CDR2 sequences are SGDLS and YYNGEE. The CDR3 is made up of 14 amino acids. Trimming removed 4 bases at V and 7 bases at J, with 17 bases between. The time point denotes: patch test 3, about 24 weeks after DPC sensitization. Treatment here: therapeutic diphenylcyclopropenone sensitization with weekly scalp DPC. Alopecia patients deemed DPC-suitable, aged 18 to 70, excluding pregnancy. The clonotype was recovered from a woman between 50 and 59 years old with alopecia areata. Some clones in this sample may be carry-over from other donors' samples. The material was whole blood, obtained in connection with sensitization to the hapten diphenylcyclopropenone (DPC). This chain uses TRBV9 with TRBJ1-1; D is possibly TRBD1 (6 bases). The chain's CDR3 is CASSNRAPLREAFF. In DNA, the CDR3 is TGTGCCAGCAGCAACAGGGCTCCCCTACGTGAAGCTTTCTTT.